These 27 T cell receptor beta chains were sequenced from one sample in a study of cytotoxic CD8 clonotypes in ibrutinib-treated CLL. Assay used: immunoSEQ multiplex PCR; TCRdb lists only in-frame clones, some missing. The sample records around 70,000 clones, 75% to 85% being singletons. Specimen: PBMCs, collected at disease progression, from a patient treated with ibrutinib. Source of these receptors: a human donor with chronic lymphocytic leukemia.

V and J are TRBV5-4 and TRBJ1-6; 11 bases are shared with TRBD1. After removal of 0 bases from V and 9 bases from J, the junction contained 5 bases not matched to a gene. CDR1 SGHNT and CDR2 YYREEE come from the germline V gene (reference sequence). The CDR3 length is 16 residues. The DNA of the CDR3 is TGTGCCAGCAGCTTGGATCTAGGGACAGGGGGTTCACCCCTCCACTTT. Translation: CASSLDLGTGGSPLHF.

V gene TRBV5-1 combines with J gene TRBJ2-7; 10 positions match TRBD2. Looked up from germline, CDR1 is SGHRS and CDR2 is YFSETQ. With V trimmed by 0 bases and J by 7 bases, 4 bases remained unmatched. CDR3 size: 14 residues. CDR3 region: CASSLGTSGNEQYF. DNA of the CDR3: TGCGCCAGCAGCTTGGGTACTAGCGGGAATGAGCAGTACTTC.

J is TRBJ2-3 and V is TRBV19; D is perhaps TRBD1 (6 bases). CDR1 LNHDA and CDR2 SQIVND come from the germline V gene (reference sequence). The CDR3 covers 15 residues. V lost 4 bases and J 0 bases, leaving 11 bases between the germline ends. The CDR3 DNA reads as TGTGCCAGTAGTACGGGACAAACTAGCACAGATACGCAGTATTTT. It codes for CASSTGQTSTDTQYF.

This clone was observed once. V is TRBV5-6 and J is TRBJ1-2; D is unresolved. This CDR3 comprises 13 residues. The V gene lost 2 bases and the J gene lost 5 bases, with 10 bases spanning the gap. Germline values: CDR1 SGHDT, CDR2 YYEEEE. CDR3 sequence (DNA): TGTGCCAGCAGCTTCCCCAGCCTATATGGCTACACCTTC. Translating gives CASSFPSLYGYTF.

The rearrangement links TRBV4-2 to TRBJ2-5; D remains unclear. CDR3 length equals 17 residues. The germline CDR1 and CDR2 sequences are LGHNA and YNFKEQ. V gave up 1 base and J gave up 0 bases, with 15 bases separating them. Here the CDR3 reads CASSQGNIAVYQETQYF. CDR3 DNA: TGTGCCAGCAGCCAAGGAAACATAGCAGTGTACCAAGAGACCCAGTACTTC.

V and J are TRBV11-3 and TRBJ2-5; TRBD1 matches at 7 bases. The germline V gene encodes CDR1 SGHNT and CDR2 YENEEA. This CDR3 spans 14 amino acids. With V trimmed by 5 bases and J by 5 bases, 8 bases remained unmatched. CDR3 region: CASSPHRGMETQYF. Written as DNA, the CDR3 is TGTGCCAGCAGCCCCCACAGGGGCATGGAGACCCAGTACTTC.

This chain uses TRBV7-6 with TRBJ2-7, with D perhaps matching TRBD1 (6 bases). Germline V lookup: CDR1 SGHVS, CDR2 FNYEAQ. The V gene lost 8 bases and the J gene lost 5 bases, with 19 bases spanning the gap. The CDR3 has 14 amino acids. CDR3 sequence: CASGRQALFHEQYF. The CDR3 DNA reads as TGTGCCAGCGGAAGACAGGCGCTGTTCCACGAGCAGTACTTC.

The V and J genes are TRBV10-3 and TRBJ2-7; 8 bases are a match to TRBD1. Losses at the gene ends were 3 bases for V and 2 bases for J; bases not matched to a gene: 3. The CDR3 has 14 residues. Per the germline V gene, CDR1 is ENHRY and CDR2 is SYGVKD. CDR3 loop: CAISDRTGPYEQYF. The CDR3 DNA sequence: TGTGCCATCAGTGACAGGACAGGGCCCTACGAGCAGTACTTC.

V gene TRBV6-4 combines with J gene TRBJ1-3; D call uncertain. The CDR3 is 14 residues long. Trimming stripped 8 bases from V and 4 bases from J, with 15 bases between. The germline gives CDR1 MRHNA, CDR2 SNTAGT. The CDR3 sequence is CASGNRQTGNTIYF. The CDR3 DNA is TGTGCCAGCGGGAATCGCCAAACCGGAAACACCATATATTTT.

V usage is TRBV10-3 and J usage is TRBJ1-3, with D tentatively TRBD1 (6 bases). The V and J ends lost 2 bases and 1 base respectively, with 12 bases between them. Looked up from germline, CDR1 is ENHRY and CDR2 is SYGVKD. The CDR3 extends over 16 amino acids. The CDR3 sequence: CAISETGGASGNTIYF. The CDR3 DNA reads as TGTGCCATCAGTGAGACGGGGGGGGCGTCTGGAAACACCATATATTTT.

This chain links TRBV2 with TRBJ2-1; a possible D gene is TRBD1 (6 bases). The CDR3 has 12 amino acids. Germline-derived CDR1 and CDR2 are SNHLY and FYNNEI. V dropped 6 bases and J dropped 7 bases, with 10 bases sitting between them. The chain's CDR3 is CASSQGLNEQFF. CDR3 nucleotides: TGTGCCAGCAGCCAGGGGTTGAATGAGCAGTTCTTC. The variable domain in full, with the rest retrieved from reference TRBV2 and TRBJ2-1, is EPEVTQTPSHQVTQMGQEVILRCVPISNHLYFYWYRQILGQKVEFLVSFYNNEISEKSEIFDDQFSVERPDGSNFTLKIRSTKLEDSAMYFCASSQGLNEQFFGPGTRLTVL.

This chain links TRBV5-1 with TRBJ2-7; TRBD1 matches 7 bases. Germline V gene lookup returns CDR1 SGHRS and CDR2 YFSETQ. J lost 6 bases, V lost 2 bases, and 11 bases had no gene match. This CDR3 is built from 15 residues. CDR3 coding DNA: TGCGCCAGCAGCTTACAGGGGCACGCGGATCCCGAGCAGTACTTC. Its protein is CASSLQGHADPEQYF. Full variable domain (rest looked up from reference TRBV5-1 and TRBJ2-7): KAGVTQTPRYLIKTRGQQVTLSCSPISGHRSVSWYQQTPGQGLQFLFEYFSETQRNKGNFPGRFSGRQFSNSRSEMNVSTLELGDSALYLCASSLQGHADPEQYFGPGTRLTVT.

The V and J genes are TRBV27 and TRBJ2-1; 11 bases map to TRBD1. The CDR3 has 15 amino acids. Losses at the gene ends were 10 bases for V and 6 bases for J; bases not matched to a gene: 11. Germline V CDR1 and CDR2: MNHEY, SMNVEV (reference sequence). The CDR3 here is CAIHGRTGGCNEQFF. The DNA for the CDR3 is TGTGCCATTCACGGTAGGACAGGGGGCTGCAATGAGCAGTTCTTC.

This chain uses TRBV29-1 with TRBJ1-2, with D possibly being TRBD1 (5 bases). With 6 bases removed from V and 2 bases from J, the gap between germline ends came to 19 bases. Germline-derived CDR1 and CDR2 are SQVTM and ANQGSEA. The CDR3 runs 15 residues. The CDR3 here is CSVNSGDSVNYGYTF. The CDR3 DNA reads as TGCAGCGTGAATTCCGGGGACTCCGTGAACTATGGCTACACCTTC.

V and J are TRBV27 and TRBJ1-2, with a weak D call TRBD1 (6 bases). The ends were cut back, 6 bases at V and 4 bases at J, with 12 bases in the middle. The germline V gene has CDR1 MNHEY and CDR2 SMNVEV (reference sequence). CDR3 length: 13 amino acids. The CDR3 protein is CASRRGGVYGYTF. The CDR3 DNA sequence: TGTGCCAGCAGGAGGGGGGGGGTCTATGGCTACACCTTC.

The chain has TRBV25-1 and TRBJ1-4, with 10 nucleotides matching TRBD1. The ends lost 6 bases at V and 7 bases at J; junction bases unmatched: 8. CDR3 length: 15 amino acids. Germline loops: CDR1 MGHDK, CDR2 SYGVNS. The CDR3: CASSRDRGLIEKLFF. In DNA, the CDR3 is TGTGCCAGCAGCCGGGACAGGGGATTGATTGAAAAACTGTTTTTT. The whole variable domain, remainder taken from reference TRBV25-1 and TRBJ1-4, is EADIYQTPRYLVIGTGKKITLECSQTMGHDKMYWYQQDPGMELHLIHYSYGVNSTEKGDLSSESTVSRIRTEHFPLTLESARPSHTSQYLCASSRDRGLIEKLFFGSGTQLSVL.

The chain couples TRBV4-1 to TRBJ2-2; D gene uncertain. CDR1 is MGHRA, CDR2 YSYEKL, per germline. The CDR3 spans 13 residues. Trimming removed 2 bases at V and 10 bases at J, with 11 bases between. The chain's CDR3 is CASSQTPLVELFF. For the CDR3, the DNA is TGCGCCAGCAGCCAAACCCCCTTGGTGGAGCTGTTTTTT.

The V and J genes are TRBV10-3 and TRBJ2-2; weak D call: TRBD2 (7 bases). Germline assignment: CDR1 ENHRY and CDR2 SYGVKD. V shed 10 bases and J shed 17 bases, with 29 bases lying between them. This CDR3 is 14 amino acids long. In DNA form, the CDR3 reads TGTGCCACCGCTGGTGGGGGGGGCGCGAACACTGCCTTTTTT. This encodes CATAGGGGANTAFF.

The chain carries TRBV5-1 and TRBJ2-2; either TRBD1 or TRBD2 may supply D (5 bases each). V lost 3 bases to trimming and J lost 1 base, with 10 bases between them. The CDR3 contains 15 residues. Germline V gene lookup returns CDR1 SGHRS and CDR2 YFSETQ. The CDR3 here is CASSSGTVNTGELFF. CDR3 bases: TGCGCCAGCAGCTCCGGGACGGTGAACACCGGGGAGCTGTTTTTT. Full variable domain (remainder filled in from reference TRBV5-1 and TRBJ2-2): KAGVTQTPRYLIKTRGQQVTLSCSPISGHRSVSWYQQTPGQGLQFLFEYFSETQRNKGNFPGRFSGRQFSNSRSEMNVSTLELGDSALYLCASSSGTVNTGELFFGEGSRLTVL.

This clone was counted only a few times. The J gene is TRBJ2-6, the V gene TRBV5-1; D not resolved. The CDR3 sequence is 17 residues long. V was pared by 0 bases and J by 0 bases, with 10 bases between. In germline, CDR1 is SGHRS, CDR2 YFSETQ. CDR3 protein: CASSLEGYFSGANVLTF. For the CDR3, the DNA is TGCGCCAGCAGCTTGGAAGGGTATTTCTCTGGGGCCAACGTCCTGACTTTC.

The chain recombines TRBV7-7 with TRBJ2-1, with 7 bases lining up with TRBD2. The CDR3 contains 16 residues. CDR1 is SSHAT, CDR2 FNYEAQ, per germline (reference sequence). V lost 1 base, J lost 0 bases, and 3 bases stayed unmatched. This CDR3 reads CASSLGLADSYNEQFF. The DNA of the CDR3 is TGTGCCAGCAGCTTAGGACTAGCAGACTCCTACAATGAGCAGTTCTTC. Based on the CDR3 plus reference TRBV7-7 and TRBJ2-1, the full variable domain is GAGVSQSPRYKVTKRGQDVTLRCDPISSHATLYWYQQALGQGPEFLTYFNYEAQPDKSGLPSDRFSAERPEGSISTLTIQRTEQRDSAMYRCASSLGLADSYNEQFFGPGTRLTVL.

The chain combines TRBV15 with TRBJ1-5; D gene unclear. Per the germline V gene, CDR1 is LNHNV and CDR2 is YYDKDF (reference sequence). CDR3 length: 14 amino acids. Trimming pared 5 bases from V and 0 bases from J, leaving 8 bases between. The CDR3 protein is CATSPHNSNQPQHF. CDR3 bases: TGTGCCACCAGCCCTCACAATAGCAATCAGCCCCAGCATTTT.

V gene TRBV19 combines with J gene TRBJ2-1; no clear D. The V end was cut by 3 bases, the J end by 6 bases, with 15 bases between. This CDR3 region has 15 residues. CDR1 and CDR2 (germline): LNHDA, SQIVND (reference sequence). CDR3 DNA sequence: TGTGCCAGTAGTATTTGGGCGCCTGGCGGCAATGAGCAGTTCTTC. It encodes CASSIWAPGGNEQFF. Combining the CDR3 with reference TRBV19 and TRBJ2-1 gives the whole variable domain DGGITQSPKYLFRKEGQNVTLSCEQNLNHDAMYWYRQDPGQGLRLIYYSQIVNDFQKGDIAEGYSVSREKKESFPLTVTSAQKNPTAFYLCASSIWAPGGNEQFFGPGTRLTVL.

CDR3 sequence reads: CASSPPSNLNTEAFF. As DNA, the CDR3 is TGTGCCAGCTCACCACCGTCCAACCTGAACACTGAAGCTTTCTTT. The J gene is TRBJ1-1, the V gene TRBV18; D ambiguous. V was clipped by 0 bases and J by 0 bases, with 8 bases between them. The CDR3 runs to 15 residues. Germline V gene lookup returns CDR1 KGHSH and CDR2 LQKENI.

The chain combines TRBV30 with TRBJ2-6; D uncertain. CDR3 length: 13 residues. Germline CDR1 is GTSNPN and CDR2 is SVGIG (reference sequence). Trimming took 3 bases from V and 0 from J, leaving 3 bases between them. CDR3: CAWRNSGANVLTF. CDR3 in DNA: TGTGCCTGGAGAAACTCTGGGGCCAACGTCCTGACTTTC.

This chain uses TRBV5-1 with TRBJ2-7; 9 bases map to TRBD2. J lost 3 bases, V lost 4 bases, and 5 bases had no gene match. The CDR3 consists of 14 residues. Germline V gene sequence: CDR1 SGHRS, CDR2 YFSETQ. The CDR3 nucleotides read TGCGCCAGCAGCATAGCGGGGGCTGTCTACGAGCAGTACTTC. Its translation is CASSIAGAVYEQYF.

The CDR3 nucleotides are TGCAGTGCTAGACAGAACTATGGCTACACCTTC. Protein sequence: CSARQNYGYTF. The V call is TRBV20-1, the J call TRBJ1-2; no clear D. This CDR3 spans 11 amino acids. From germline, CDR1 is DFQATT and CDR2 SNEGSKA (reference sequence). Trimming took off 2 bases at V and 2 bases at J, with 3 bases between the two ends.